A selection of T cell receptor beta chains follows, all from one sample in a study of blood T cell repertoires in COVID-19. This table comes from immunoSEQ multiplex PCR, and its TCRdb copy is limited to in-frame clones, with some not included. The sample consists of about 200,000 clones, around 90% of them appearing once. Sequenced input: PBMCs or T cells enriched from blood (not recorded which). All receptors derive from a woman between 18 and 29 years old who had recovered from COVID-19. The CDR3 runs from the conserved cysteine through the conserved F or W. The D gene is left open where the match is weak. Size is stated for part of the rows, as once, few or many counts, or as a class when the clone is expanded.

.	TRBV9	TRBJ1-1	TRBD1	TGTGCCAGCAGCGGCCAGGGGGCGTGGACTGAAGCTTTCTTT	CASSGQGAWTEAFF
.	TRBV6-5	TRBJ2-7	TRBD2	TGTGCCAGCAGTTCTTCTAGGGGAGGGGCCTACGAGCAGTACTTC	CASSSSRGGAYEQYF
.	TRBV3-1/TRBV3-2	TRBJ1-2	TRBD1	TGTGCCAGCAGCCAAACGAACGACCAGGGGGTAGACGGCTACACCTTC	CASSQTNDQGVDGYTF
.	TRBV20-1	TRBJ2-5	.	TGCAGTGCTAGCAGGCAAGAGACCCAGTACTTC	CSASRQETQYF
few	TRBV28	TRBJ1-1	.	TGTGCCAGCAGTTTTGCGGGCAGCGGGAAGACTGAAGCTTTCTTT	CASSFAGSGKTEAFF
.	TRBV3-1/TRBV3-2	TRBJ1-3	TRBD1	TGTGCCAGCAGCCTCGGACAGGGGGCGCTTACTGGAAACACCATATATTTT	CASSLGQGALTGNTIYF
.	TRBV6-4	TRBJ2-1	.	TGTGCCAGCAGTGTACGGGAAAACAATGAGCAGTTCTTC	CASSVRENNEQFF
once	TRBV6-5	TRBJ2-7	TRBD2	TGTGCCAGCAGTTACTCGGGACTAGCCGAGCTCGAGCAGTACTTC	CASSYSGLAELEQYF
.	TRBV5-3	TRBJ1-2	.	TGTGCCAGACCCCTCCGAGGGTGTAACTATGGCTACACCTTC	CARPLRGCNYGYTF
.	TRBV5-4	TRBJ1-4	.	TGTGCCAGCAGCTTCCGGACGTGGGGGGGCGGTCATGAAAAACTGTTTTTT	CASSFRTWGGGHEKLFF
.	TRBV28	TRBJ1-1	TRBD1	TGTGCCAGCAGTTTGGAACAGGGGTGGACTGAAGCTTTCTTT	CASSLEQGWTEAFF
once	TRBV6-5	TRBJ1-6	TRBD1	TGTGCCAGCCGACAGGGGGCAGGATCACCCCTCCACTTT	CASRQGAGSPLHF
.	TRBV2	TRBJ1-5	.	TGTGCCAGCAGTGAAGGGTCGGGTTATAGCAATCAGCCCCAGCATTTT	CASSEGSGYSNQPQHF
few	TRBV5-1	TRBJ1-1	.	TGCGCCAGCAGCTTGGTGGACAGCCTTAACACTGAAGCTTTCTTT	CASSLVDSLNTEAFF
.	TRBV25-1	TRBJ2-7	.	TGTGCCAGCAGTGAATTTGGTGTCGGCGAGCAGTACTTC	CASSEFGVGEQYF
.	TRBV5-4	TRBJ2-7	TRBD2	TGTGCCAGCAGCGGAAGGACTAGCGGGGGCTCCTACGAGCAGTACTTC	CASSGRTSGGSYEQYF
.	TRBV10-3	TRBJ1-6	TRBD1	TGTGCCACCCGACAGGGCCCTAATTCACCCCTCCACTTT	CATRQGPNSPLHF
.	TRBV5-1	TRBJ1-1	TRBD1	TGCGCCAGCAGCCCAGGGGGACAGGGATATATGAACACTGAAGCTTTCTTT	CASSPGGQGYMNTEAFF
.	TRBV12-3/TRBV12-4	TRBJ2-7	.	TGTGCCAGCAGCCTTACACCGTCCTACGAGCAGTACTTC	CASSLTPSYEQYF
.	TRBV5-1	TRBJ2-3	.	TGCGCCAGCAGCTTCGGACAGTTGAGTGGTGATACGCAGTATTTT	CASSFGQLSGDTQYF
.	TRBV5-5	TRBJ1-2	TRBD1	TGTGCCAGCAGCGAGGGACAGGGGGCTTACTATGGCTACACCTTC	CASSEGQGAYYGYTF
.	TRBV29-1	TRBJ2-2	.	TGCAGCGTTGAAGATGGTGTTAGGGGCGGGGAGCTGTTTTTT	CSVEDGVRGGELFF